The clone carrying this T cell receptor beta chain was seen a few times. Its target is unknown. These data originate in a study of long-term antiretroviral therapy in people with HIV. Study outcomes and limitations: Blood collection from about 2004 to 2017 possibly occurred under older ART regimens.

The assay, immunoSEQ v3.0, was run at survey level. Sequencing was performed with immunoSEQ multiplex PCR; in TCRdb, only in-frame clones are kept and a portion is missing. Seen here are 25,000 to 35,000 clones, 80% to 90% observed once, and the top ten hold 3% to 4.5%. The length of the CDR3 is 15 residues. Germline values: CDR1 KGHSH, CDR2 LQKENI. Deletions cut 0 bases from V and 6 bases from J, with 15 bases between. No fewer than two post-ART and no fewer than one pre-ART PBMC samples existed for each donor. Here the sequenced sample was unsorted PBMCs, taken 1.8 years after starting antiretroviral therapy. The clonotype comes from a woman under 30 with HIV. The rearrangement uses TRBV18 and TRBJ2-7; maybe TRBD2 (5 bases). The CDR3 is CASSPPRRTPPEQYF. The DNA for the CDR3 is TGTGCCAGCTCACCACCGAGGCGGACTCCACCCGAGCAGTACTTC.